These 20 T cell receptor beta chains came from one sample sequenced in a study of T and B cells in COVID-19 patients. Multiplex PCR with BIOMED2 TRB-A/B primer pools amplified TRB rearrangements. TCRdb recomputed calls from the multiplex PCR reads with MiXCR, one row per CDR3 protein. The table includes 8,000 to 10,000 distinct CDR3 sequences, around 28% detected once. From blood, roughly 220-550 ng of genomic DNA served as TRB template. The sequencing input was blood. Receptors were obtained from a human donor who had recovered from COVID-19.

This clonotype was counted between two and nine times. This chain links TRBV12-3 or TRBV12-4 with TRBJ2-1, with 7 bases aligning to TRBD1. J was trimmed by 1 base and V by 6 bases; bases with no gene match: 3. This CDR3 is built from 14 residues. The CDR3 DNA follows: TGTGCCAGCAGCCTGACAGGGTCCTACAATGAGCAGTTCTTC. Protein product: CASSLTGSYNEQFF.

In this sample, this clonotype turned up a few times. V is TRBV6-5 and J is TRBJ1-1; a possible D gene is TRBD1 (5 bases). With 7 bases removed from V and 4 bases from J, the gap between germline ends came to 19 bases. This CDR3 is built from 15 residues. Germline V gene data show CDR1 as MNHEY and CDR2 as SVGAGI. CDR3 amino acids: CASIPDASGGTEAFF. CDR3 sequence (DNA): TGTGCCAGCATCCCGGACGCATCGGGGGGCACTGAAGCTTTCTTT.

On this clonotype: This may be a read error: a much more frequent sequence differs by one nucleotide. This chain uses TRBV6-5 with TRBJ2-7, with TRBD2 matching 11 bases. CDR1 MNHEY and CDR2 SVGAGI come from the germline V gene. J was trimmed by 7 bases and V by 2 bases; bases with no gene match: 10. This CDR3 is 16 amino acids long. The CDR3 region has the DNA TGTGCCAGCAGTTACGGGGTAGCGGGGGGGCCGGGGGAGCAGTACTTC. As protein: CASSYGVAGGPGEQYF.

In this sample, this clonotype is medium-sized. The gene calls are TRBV6-5 and TRBJ2-1; the D is unclear. Trimming removed 2 bases at V and 6 bases at J, with 5 bases between. The CDR3 consists of 12 residues. Per the germline V gene, CDR1 is MNHEY and CDR2 is SVGAGI. The CDR3: CASSYGSNEQFF. CDR3 in DNA: TGTGCCAGCAGTTACGGCAGCAATGAGCAGTTCTTC.

CDR3: CASSQRGLSNTEAFF. CDR3 coding DNA: TGTGCCAGCAGCCAACGAGGACTGTCGAACACTGAAGCTTTCTTT. The rearrangement links TRBV4-2 to TRBJ1-1; D gene ambiguous. V lost 2 bases, J lost 1 base, and 11 bases lay in between. Germline lookup yields CDR1 LGHNA and CDR2 YNFKEQ. There are 15 residues in the CDR3.

By sample fraction, this clonotype is medium-sized. The chain couples TRBV19 to TRBJ2-1; either TRBD1 or TRBD2 may supply D (5 bases each). Germline CDR1 is LNHDA and CDR2 is SQIVND (reference sequence). This CDR3 is built from 15 residues. V was trimmed by 2 bases and J by 7 bases, leaving 15 bases between them. CDR3 in DNA: TGTGCCAGTAGTATATTTGGGGGAGTGGAGAATGAGCAGTTCTTC. Translating gives CASSIFGGVENEQFF.

This clonotype was seen more than once but under ten times. This chain connects TRBV7-9 to TRBJ2-2, with 9 bases that match TRBD2. This CDR3 spans 17 amino acids. Germline V gives CDR1 SEHNR, CDR2 FQNEAQ (reference sequence). Trimming removed 5 bases from V and 2 bases from J; junction bases left unmatched: 9. CDR3 bases: TGTGCCAGCAGCCTCCCTAGCGGGGTATCTAACACCGGGGAGCTGTTTTTT. It translates to CASSLPSGVSNTGELFF.

Worth noting for this clonotype: Just one base apart from a much larger clone, this may be a read error. The gene calls are TRBV19 and TRBJ1-5, with 10 bases that match TRBD1. Germline loops: CDR1 LNHDA, CDR2 SQIVND (reference sequence). The CDR3 spans 15 residues. The CDR3 nucleotides are TGTGCCAGTGGGGGCGGGACAGGGGTACATCAGCCCCATCATTTT. It is translated as CASGGGTGVHQPHHF.

Within the sample, this clonotype is medium-sized. This rearrangement joins TRBV19 to TRBJ2-7; TRBD2 is a possible D gene (6 bases). CDR3 length: 14 amino acids. Trimming cost V 0 bases and J 4 bases, with 10 bases left between them. Germline V gene lookup returns CDR1 LNHDA and CDR2 SQIVND (reference sequence). CDR3 in amino acids: CASSIDGTVYEQYF. The CDR3 DNA sequence: TGTGCCAGTAGTATAGATGGGACTGTTTACGAGCAGTACTTC.

This clonotype showed up just a few times. This chain uses TRBV6-2 or TRBV6-3 with TRBJ2-7; D is ambiguous. This CDR3 has 11 residues. The germline CDR1 and CDR2 sequences are MNHEY and SVGEGT. Trimming left V 6 bases short and J 0 bases short, with 3 bases between. CDR3 DNA sequence: TGTGCCAGCAGGAACTCCTACGAGCAGTACTTC. Its translation is CASRNSYEQYF.

A word on this clonotype: This could be a read error, since a much larger clone is one nucleotide away. The genes are TRBV6-5 and TRBJ2-1; D is tentatively TRBD1 or TRBD2 (7 bases each). V lost 9 bases and J 4 bases, leaving 28 bases between the germline ends. Germline loops: CDR1 MNHEY, CDR2 SVGAGI. This CDR3 is built from 18 residues. This CDR3 is CARSHRQGGPAVYNEQFF. For the CDR3, the DNA is TGTGCCAGAAGCCACCGACAGGGAGGGCCGGCGGTATACAATGAGCAGTTCTTC.

This clonotype came up many times. The chain joins TRBV7-6 to TRBJ2-1, with 10 nucleotides matching TRBD2. Germline values: CDR1 SGHVS, CDR2 FNYEAQ. This CDR3 spans 15 amino acids. V shed 5 bases, J shed 4 bases, and the junction held 5 bases outside the gene matches. The CDR3 coding sequence is TGTGCCAGCAGCCTCCTAGCGGGAGTTTACAATGAGCAGTTCTTC. This gives the protein CASSLLAGVYNEQFF.

This chain joins TRBV5-5 and TRBJ2-5; 8 bases fit TRBD2. Per germline, CDR1 SGHKS and CDR2 YYEKEE (reference sequence). The CDR3 is 14 amino acids. Trimming cost V 5 bases and J 5 bases; bases outside gene matches: 8. The CDR3 DNA reads TGTGCCAGCAGTGAACCCCCGGGGGGGGAGACCCAGTACTTC. Translating it yields CASSEPPGGETQYF.

This clonotype is deemed medium-sized. The rearrangement uses TRBV19 and TRBJ2-4; the match to TRBD1 covers 8 bases. Germline CDR1 is LNHDA and CDR2 is SQIVND (reference sequence). This CDR3 spans 17 amino acids. Losses at the gene ends were 6 bases for V and 3 bases for J; bases not matched to a gene: 13. The CDR3 coding sequence is TGTGCCAGTAGCTCCAACTCGGACAGGGCGGGCAAAAACATTCAGTACTTC. This codes for CASSSNSDRAGKNIQYF.

The chain combines TRBV5-6 with TRBJ2-6, with D perhaps TRBD2 (6 bases). V lost 6 bases and J 4 bases, leaving 17 bases between the germline ends. The CDR3 covers 16 residues. Looked up from germline, CDR1 is SGHDT and CDR2 is YYEEEE. Here the CDR3 DNA reads TGTGCCAGCACCCGACTAGAGGCAACGGGGGCCAACGTCCTGACTTTC. Amino acids: CASTRLEATGANVLTF. Full variable domain (remainder filled in from reference TRBV5-6 and TRBJ2-6): DAGVTQSPTHLIKTRGQQVTLRCSPKSGHDTVSWYQQALGQGPQFIFQYYEEEERQRGNFPDRFSGHQFPNYSSELNVNALLLGDSALYLCASTRLEATGANVLTFGAGSRLTVL.

This chain connects TRBV7-3 to TRBJ2-7; 9 bases fit TRBD2. Germline V gene lookup returns CDR1 SGHTA and CDR2 FQGTGA. The junction had 2 bases not matched to a gene; V was cut back by 2 bases and J by 0 bases. The CDR3 length is 15 residues. This CDR3 reads CASSLGGGASYEQYF. The CDR3 DNA reads TGTGCCAGCAGCTTAGGCGGGGGGGCCTCCTACGAGCAGTACTTC.

With respect to this clonotype: At one end the junction does not follow the germline gene, possibly because of a read error. V gene TRBV19 combines with J gene TRBJ1-5, with D possibly being TRBD1 (5 bases). Germline lookup yields CDR1 LNHDA and CDR2 SQIVND (reference sequence). The CDR3 loop spans 15 amino acids. CDR3 nucleotides: TGTGCCAATAGTATGCCGGGGGTCGGCAATCAGCCCCAGCATTTT. Residues: CANSMPGVGNQPQHF.

The chain recombines TRBV28 with TRBJ1-1; 7 bases match TRBD1. Germline V gives CDR1 MDHEN, CDR2 SYDVKM. This CDR3 contains 15 residues. V was pared by 5 bases and J by 5 bases, with 11 bases of the junction left unmatched. CDR3 loop: CASSTNRGGLTEAFF. DNA of the CDR3: TGTGCCAGCAGTACCAACAGGGGAGGGTTAACTGAAGCTTTCTTT. Based on the CDR3 plus reference TRBV28 and TRBJ1-1, the full variable domain is DVKVTQSSRYLVKRTGEKVFLECVQDMDHENMFWYRQDPGLGLRLIYFSYDVKMKEKGDIPEGYSVSREKKERFSLILESASTNQTSMYLCASSTNRGGLTEAFFGQGTRLTVV.

The chain joins TRBV6-2 or TRBV6-3 to TRBJ2-1; maybe TRBD2 (7 bases). Germline V CDR1 and CDR2: MNHEY, SVGEGT. V lost 2 bases, J lost 5 bases, and 13 bases lay in between. CDR3 size: 15 residues. CDR3 DNA: TGTGCCAGCAGTTACGGGGGGGCCTATAACAATGAGCAGTTCTTC. Translated: CASSYGGAYNNEQFF.

The chain employs TRBV28 and TRBJ2-4; D remains unclear. Germline V lookup: CDR1 MDHEN, CDR2 SYDVKM. The CDR3 has 11 residues. The V end lost 5 bases, the J end lost 5 bases, and 4 bases lay between the germline ends. CDR3 nucleotides: TGTGCCAGCAGTGGGGAAAACATTCAGTACTTC. The encoded protein is CASSGENIQYF.